These 20 T cell receptor beta chains originate from one sample sequenced in a study of blood T cell repertoires in COVID-19. TCRdb keeps only in-frame clones here, not all; method: immunoSEQ multiplex PCR. The sample holds about 170,000 clones; around 79% are singletons and the top ten take 15% to 20%. Sample: PBMCs or T cells enriched from blood (not recorded which). All receptors derive from an older woman in a cohort exposed to, infected with or recovered from COVID-19 (not recorded which).

The chain recombines TRBV6-2 or TRBV6-3 with TRBJ2-1, with D possibly matching TRBD2 (5 bases). This CDR3 region has 16 residues. With 2 bases removed from V and 5 bases from J, the gap between germline ends came to 16 bases. CDR1 MNHEY and CDR2 SVGEGT come from the germline V gene. This CDR3 is CASSYNLADLNNEQFF. In nucleotides, the CDR3 is TGTGCCAGCAGTTACAATCTAGCCGACCTTAACAATGAGCAGTTCTTC.

The chain has TRBV7-8 and TRBJ2-7, with 7 bases fitting TRBD1. After removal of 6 bases from V and 4 bases from J, the junction contained 18 bases not matched to a gene. The V gene's germline CDR1 is SGHVS and CDR2 FQNEAQ. The length of the CDR3 is 17 residues. CDR3 in DNA: TGTGCCAGCAGTATAATGGCCGGGACAGCCTCCCGGTACGAGCAGTACTTC. This sequence encodes CASSIMAGTASRYEQYF.

The J gene is TRBJ2-2, the V gene TRBV18; D remains ambiguous. CDR1 and CDR2 (germline): KGHSH, LQKENI. V was trimmed by 9 bases and J by 2 bases, leaving 13 bases between them. This CDR3 has 14 residues. DNA of the CDR3: TGTGCCAGTACTCTTGGTACTAACACCGGGGAGCTGTTTTTT. Its protein product is CASTLGTNTGELFF.

This chain uses TRBV7-8 with TRBJ1-6; 8 nucleotides match TRBD1. V dropped 1 base and J dropped 0; count of bases not matched to a gene: 8. This CDR3 contains 19 residues. Looked up from germline, CDR1 is SGHVS and CDR2 is FQNEAQ. CDR3 sequence (DNA): TGTGCCAGCAGCTTAGAAACCCAGACAGGGGCCTCCTATAATTCACCCCTCCACTTT. Translated, it gives CASSLETQTGASYNSPLHF.

There are many counts of this clone. The gene calls are TRBV27 and TRBJ2-1, with 13 bases aligning to TRBD2. Germline V gene lookup returns CDR1 MNHEY and CDR2 SMNVEV (reference sequence). V trimming: 4 bases; J trimming: 3 bases; junction bases outside the gene matches: 3. The CDR3 runs 16 residues. The CDR3 DNA follows: TGTGCCAGCAGTTCGGGACTAGCGGGGAGCTACAATGAGCAGTTCTTC. It specifies CASSSGLAGSYNEQFF.

This chain connects TRBV14 to TRBJ2-1; no firm D call. V was clipped by 5 bases and J by 5 bases, with 10 bases between them. Germline V gene sequence: CDR1 SGHDN, CDR2 FVKESK. The CDR3 runs to 13 residues. CDR3: CASSWSLNNEQFF. The CDR3 DNA is TGTGCCAGCAGCTGGAGCTTAAACAATGAGCAGTTCTTC.

This clone was picked up one time. For the CDR3, the DNA is TGCGCCAGCAGCCACCTGACCGGGACTAGCGGGAACGTTAGAGGTAATGAGCAGTTCTTC. This translates into CASSHLTGTSGNVRGNEQFF. This chain links TRBV4-3 with TRBJ2-1, with 13 bases aligning to TRBD2. V shed 3 bases, J shed 7 bases, and the junction held 18 bases outside the gene matches. Per germline, CDR1 LGHNA and CDR2 YSLEER. The CDR3 contains 20 residues.

The gene calls are TRBV14 and TRBJ1-1; no clear D. The CDR3 has 15 amino acids. V was trimmed by 3 bases and J by 3 bases, leaving 14 bases between them. Germline assignment: CDR1 SGHDN and CDR2 FVKESK. The CDR3 DNA follows: TGTGCCAGCAGCCAGATAAGGGAGAGAGACACTGAAGCTTTCTTT. It specifies CASSQIRERDTEAFF. Variable domain in full (rest from reference TRBV14 and TRBJ1-1): EAGVTQFPSHSVIEKGQTVTLRCDPISGHDNLYWYRRVMGKEIKFLLHFVKESKQDESGMPNNRFLAERTGGTYSTLKVQPAELEDSGVYFCASSQIRERDTEAFFGQGTRLTVV.

This sequence joins TRBV7-9 and TRBJ1-6; the match to TRBD1 covers 8 bases. The CDR3 is 15 amino acids. Losses at the gene ends were 5 bases for V and 8 bases for J; bases not matched to a gene: 8. Germline V gene sequence: CDR1 SEHNR, CDR2 FQNEAQ (reference sequence). The CDR3 sequence is CASSQPDRGDSPLHF. The CDR3 coding sequence is TGTGCCAGCAGCCAGCCTGACAGGGGTGATTCACCCCTCCACTTT. Looking up the rest from reference TRBV7-9 and TRBJ1-6 gives the full variable domain: DTGVSQNPRHKITKRGQNVTFRCDPISEHNRLYWYRQTLGQGPEFLTYFQNEAQLEKSRLLSDRFSAERPKGSFSTLEIQRTEQGDSAMYLCASSQPDRGDSPLHFGNGTRLTVT.

CDR3 sequence reads: CASSLTLTSGRGNEQFF. CDR3 sequence (DNA): TGCGCCAGCAGCTTGACGCTGACTAGCGGGAGGGGAAATGAGCAGTTCTTC. The genes are TRBV5-1 and TRBJ2-1; 14 bases match TRBD2. V was pared by 1 base and J by 7 bases, with 7 bases of the junction left unmatched. CDR1 is SGHRS, CDR2 YFSETQ, per germline. There are 17 residues in the CDR3. The complete variable domain, with remaining parts taken from reference TRBV5-1 and TRBJ2-1, reads KAGVTQTPRYLIKTRGQQVTLSCSPISGHRSVSWYQQTPGQGLQFLFEYFSETQRNKGNFPGRFSGRQFSNSRSEMNVSTLELGDSALYLCASSLTLTSGRGNEQFFGPGTRLTVL.

V usage is TRBV27 and J usage is TRBJ2-7, with 12 bases aligning to TRBD1. V lost 4 bases, J lost 3 bases, and 13 bases stayed unmatched. This CDR3 spans 18 amino acids. Germline CDR1 MNHEY, CDR2 SMNVEV (reference sequence). CDR3 in amino acids: CASSSGTGGPPYYYEQYF. The CDR3 nucleotides read TGTGCCAGCAGTTCAGGGACAGGGGGCCCTCCTTATTACTACGAGCAGTACTTC.

The CDR3 DNA is TGTGCCATCAGTGCCCGTGACAGTGGCTACACCTTC. Its protein product is CAISARDSGYTF. The chain employs TRBV10-3 and TRBJ1-2; possible D gene TRBD1, 5 bases. CDR1 and CDR2 from the germline V gene are ENHRY and SYGVKD. V lost 4 bases, J lost 7 bases, and 10 bases lay in between. This CDR3 has 12 residues.

The chain uses TRBV7-2 and TRBJ1-2, with TRBD1 matching 8 bases. This CDR3 has 15 residues. The J segment lost 0 bases and the V segment lost 5 bases, leaving 5 bases of the junction unmatched. Germline V gene lookup returns CDR1 SGHTA and CDR2 FQGNSA. DNA of the CDR3: TGTGCCAGCAGCCTAGGACAGGGCACTAACTATGGCTACACCTTC. As protein: CASSLGQGTNYGYTF.

This chain connects TRBV5-4 to TRBJ2-5, with 8 nucleotides matching TRBD2. From germline, CDR1 is SGHNT and CDR2 YYREEE (reference sequence). J lost 1 base, V lost 4 bases, and 6 bases had no gene match. CDR3 length: 15 residues. This CDR3 reads CASSRGGVFQETQYF. DNA for the CDR3: TGTGCCAGCAGCCGGGGGGGGGTGTTCCAAGAGACCCAGTACTTC. The full variable domain, in which reference TRBV5-4 and TRBJ2-5 provide the parts outside the CDR3, is ETGVTQSPTHLIKTRGQQVTLRCSSQSGHNTVSWYQQALGQGPQFIFQYYREEENGRGNFPPRFSGLQFPNYSSELNVNALELDDSALYLCASSRGGVFQETQYFGPGTRLLVL.

This chain uses TRBV7-3 with TRBJ2-2; the D is unclear. CDR3 length equals 12 residues. V lost 4 bases, J lost 3 bases, and 3 bases lay in between. The germline gives CDR1 SGHTA, CDR2 FQGTGA. The CDR3 region has the DNA TGTGCCAGCAGCTCCGACACCGGGGAGCTGTTTTTT. Translation: CASSSDTGELFF.

The chain carries TRBV5-1 and TRBJ1-3; 10 bases are a match to TRBD1. Germline V gene sequence: CDR1 SGHRS, CDR2 YFSETQ. V lost 4 bases to trimming and J lost 2 bases; unmatched junction nucleotides: 3. CDR3 size: 15 residues. CDR3 loop: CASSRTGGTGNTIYF. For the CDR3, the DNA is TGCGCCAGCAGCCGGACAGGGGGAACTGGAAACACCATATATTTT.

The chain carries TRBV27 and TRBJ1-1, with 9 bases aligning to TRBD1. V trimming: 6 bases; J trimming: 6 bases; junction bases outside the gene matches: 5. The V gene's germline CDR1 is MNHEY and CDR2 SMNVEV (reference sequence). The CDR3 is made up of 13 amino acids. Written as DNA, the CDR3 is TGTGCCAGCAGGAGAACAGGGGGCCCTGAAGCTTTCTTT. It yields the protein CASRRTGGPEAFF.

The genes are TRBV6-1 and TRBJ1-6; tentatively, D is TRBD1 (5 bases). Per the germline V gene, CDR1 is MNHNS and CDR2 is SASEGT. Trimming cost V 3 bases and J 6 bases, with 18 bases left between them. The CDR3 length is 17 residues. The DNA for the CDR3 is TGTGCCAGCAGTGAGGGGGTCGGAGGGGCTGGTAATTCACCCCTCCACTTT. Encoded protein: CASSEGVGGAGNSPLHF.

This chain joins TRBV7-3 and TRBJ1-1; D is perhaps TRBD1 (5 bases). Germline V gene lookup returns CDR1 SGHTA and CDR2 FQGTGA. V was clipped by 4 bases and J by 5 bases, with 11 bases between them. The CDR3 contains 13 residues. As DNA, the CDR3 is TGTGCCAGCAGCTATAACAGGAAGACTGAAGCTTTCTTT. The encoded protein is CASSYNRKTEAFF.

CDR3 region: CASSKDTGGSTEAFF. In DNA form, the CDR3 reads TGTGCCAGCAGTAAGGATACAGGGGGGTCCACTGAAGCTTTCTTT. V and J are TRBV2 and TRBJ1-1; 8 bases agree with TRBD1. V lost 5 bases to trimming and J lost 4 bases; unmatched junction nucleotides: 9. There are 15 residues in the CDR3. The germline gives CDR1 SNHLY, CDR2 FYNNEI.